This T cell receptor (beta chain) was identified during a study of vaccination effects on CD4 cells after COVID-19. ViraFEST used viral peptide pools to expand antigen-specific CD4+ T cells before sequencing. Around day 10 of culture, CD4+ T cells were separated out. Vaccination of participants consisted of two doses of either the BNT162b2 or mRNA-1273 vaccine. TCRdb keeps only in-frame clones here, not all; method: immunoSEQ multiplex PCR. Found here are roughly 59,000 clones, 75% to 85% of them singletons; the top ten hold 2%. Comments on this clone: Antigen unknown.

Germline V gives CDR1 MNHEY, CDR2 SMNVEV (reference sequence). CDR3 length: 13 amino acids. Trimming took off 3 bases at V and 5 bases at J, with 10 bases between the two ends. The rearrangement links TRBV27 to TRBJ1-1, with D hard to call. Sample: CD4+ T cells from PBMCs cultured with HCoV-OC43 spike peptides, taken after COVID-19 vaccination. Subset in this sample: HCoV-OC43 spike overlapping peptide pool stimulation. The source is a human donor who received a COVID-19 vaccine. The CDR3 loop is CASSFRLGTEAFF. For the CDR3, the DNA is TGTGCCAGCAGTTTTAGGCTCGGGACTGAAGCTTTCTTT.